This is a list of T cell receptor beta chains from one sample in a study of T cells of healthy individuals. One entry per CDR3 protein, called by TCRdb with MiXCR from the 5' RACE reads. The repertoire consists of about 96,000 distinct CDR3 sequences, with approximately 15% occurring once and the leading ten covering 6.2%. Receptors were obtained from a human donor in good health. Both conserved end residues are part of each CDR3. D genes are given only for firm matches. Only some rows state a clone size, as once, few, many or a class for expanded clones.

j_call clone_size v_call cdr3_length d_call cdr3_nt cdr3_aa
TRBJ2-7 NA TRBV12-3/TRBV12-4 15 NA TGTGCCAGCAGTTTTTGGGGCCCTATTGCCTACGAGCAGTACTTC CASSFWGPIAYEQYF
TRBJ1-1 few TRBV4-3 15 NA TGCGCCAGCAGCCAAGACAGGGACACCAACACTGAAGCTTTCTTT CASSQDRDTNTEAFF
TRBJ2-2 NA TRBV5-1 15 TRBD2 TGCGCCAGCAGCTTGGAACTAGCGGGAACCGGGGAGCTGTTTTTT CASSLELAGTGELFF
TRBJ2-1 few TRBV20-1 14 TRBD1 TGCAGTGCTAGAGGCTGGACAGGGGAAAATGAGCAGTTCTTC CSARGWTGENEQFF
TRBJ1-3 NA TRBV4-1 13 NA TGCGCCAGCAGCCAAGTCCCTGGAAACACCATATATTTT CASSQVPGNTIYF
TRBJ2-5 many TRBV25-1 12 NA TGTGCCAGCAGTCGGGGGATGGAGACCCAGTACTTC CASSRGMETQYF
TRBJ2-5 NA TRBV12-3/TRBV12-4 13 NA TGTGCCAGCAGCCCGATCAGTAGGATGACCCAGTACTTC CASSPISRMTQYF
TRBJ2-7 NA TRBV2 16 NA TGTGCCAGCAGTGAAGCGCTTAGGTGGGGGGCGCGGGAGCAGTACTTC CASSEALRWGAREQYF
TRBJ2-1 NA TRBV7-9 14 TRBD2 TGTGCCAGCACCGTAGTCGGGGGCGGGAGGGAGCAGTTCTTC CASTVVGGGREQFF
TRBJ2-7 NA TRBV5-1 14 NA TGCGCCAGCCGATCACTAGGCACGCTCGCCGAGCAGTACTTC CASRSLGTLAEQYF
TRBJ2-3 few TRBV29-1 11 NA TGCAGCGCCGGGCGCACAGATACGCAGTATTTT CSAGRTDTQYF
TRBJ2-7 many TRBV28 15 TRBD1 TGTGCCAGCAGTCCCCCGGGACAGGGAGAGTACGAGCAGTACTTC CASSPPGQGEYEQYF
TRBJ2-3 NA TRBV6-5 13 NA TGTGCCAGCGGTTTGGGAGTCAGAGATACGCAGTATTTT CASGLGVRDTQYF
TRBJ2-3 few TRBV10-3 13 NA TGTGCCATCACTACGTCAGGGGAAGATACGCAGTATTTT CAITTSGEDTQYF
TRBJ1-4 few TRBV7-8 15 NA TGTGCCAGCAGCTTAAGAAGGCAGCCGAATGAAAAACTGTTTTTT CASSLRRQPNEKLFF
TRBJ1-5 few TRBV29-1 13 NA TGCAGCGTTGGTACAGGGAGCAATCAGCCCCAGCATTTT CSVGTGSNQPQHF
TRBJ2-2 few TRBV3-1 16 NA TGTGCCAGCAGCCAAGATCGATGGCGCCGCACCGGGGAGCTGTTTTTT CASSQDRWRRTGELFF
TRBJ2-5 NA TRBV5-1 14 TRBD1 TGCGCCAGCAGCCAAACAGGGGGCGTAGAGACCCAGTACTTC CASSQTGGVETQYF
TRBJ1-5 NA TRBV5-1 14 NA TGCGCCAGCAGCTTGGGTGCGGAGACTGAGCCCCAGCATTTT CASSLGAETEPQHF
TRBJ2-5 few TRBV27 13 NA TGTGCCAGCTCCATGAGCGCCCAAGAGACCCAGTACTTC CASSMSAQETQYF
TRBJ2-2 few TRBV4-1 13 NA TGCGCCAGCAGCCGCGAGGGTTACGGGGAGCTGTTTTTT CASSREGYGELFF
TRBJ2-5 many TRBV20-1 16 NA TGCAGTGCTAGAGCCCCTCTGCTGGTTCCTCAAGAGACCCAGTACTTC CSARAPLLVPQETQYF
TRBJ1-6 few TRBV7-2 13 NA TGTGCCAGCAGCTTAGAAAGACTTTCACCCCTCCACTTT CASSLERLSPLHF
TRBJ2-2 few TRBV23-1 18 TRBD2 TGCGCCAGCAGTCAATCCGGGCTAGCGGGAGGGCCGTCCGGGGAGCTGTTTTTT CASSQSGLAGGPSGELFF
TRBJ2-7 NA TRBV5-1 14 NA TGCGCCAGCAAGATCGGACCTTCGGCCTACGAGCAGTACTTC CASKIGPSAYEQYF
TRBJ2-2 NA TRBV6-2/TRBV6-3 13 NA TGTGCCAGCAGTTACCGCGGAACCGGGGAGCTGTTTTTT CASSYRGTGELFF
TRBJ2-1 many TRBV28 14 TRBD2 TGTGCCAGCAGCCGACTAGCGGGCAGGAATGAGCAGTTCTTC CASSRLAGRNEQFF
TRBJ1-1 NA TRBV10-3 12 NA TGTGCCATCAGCGGGGTCCACACTGAAGCTTTCTTT CAISGVHTEAFF
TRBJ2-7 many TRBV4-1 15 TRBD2 TGCGCCAGCAGCCAAGATTTGGCTAGCGGCTACGAGCAGTACTTC CASSQDLASGYEQYF
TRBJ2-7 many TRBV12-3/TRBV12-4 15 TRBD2 TGTGCCAGCAGACGAGGGACTAGCGGGATTAACGAGCAGTACTTC CASRRGTSGINEQYF
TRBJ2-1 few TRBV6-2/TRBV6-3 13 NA TGTGCCAGCAGTGCCCGGGCGAACAATGAGCAGTTCTTC CASSARANNEQFF
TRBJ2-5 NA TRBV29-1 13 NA TGCAGCGTTGAAAGGGGCGGGCAAGAGACCCAGTACTTC CSVERGGQETQYF
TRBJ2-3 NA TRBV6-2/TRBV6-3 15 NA TGTGCCAGCAGTAGTTCTAGCAGCCACACAGATACGCAGTATTTT CASSSSSSHTDTQYF
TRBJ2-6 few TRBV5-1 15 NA TGCGCCAGCAGCATAGACCCCTCTGGGGCCAACGTCCTGACTTTC CASSIDPSGANVLTF
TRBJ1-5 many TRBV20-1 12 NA TGCAGTGCTAGGGCGGGGGGGAAGCCCCAGCATTTT CSARAGGKPQHF
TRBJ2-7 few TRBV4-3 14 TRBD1 TGCGCCAGCAGCTCCCGGGACAGGGGTGACGAGCAGTACTTC CASSSRDRGDEQYF
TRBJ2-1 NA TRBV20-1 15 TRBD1 TGCAGTGCCACCGATACAGGGGGAAGTTTACAAGAGCAGTTCTTC CSATDTGGSLQEQFF
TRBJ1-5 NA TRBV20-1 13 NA TGCAGTGCTAGAGACCCTACACTCCACAGGGCCAATTTT CSARDPTLHRANF
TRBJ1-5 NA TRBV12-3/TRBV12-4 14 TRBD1 TGTGCCTCGACAGGGGTTCTCGGCAATCAGCCCCAGCATTTT CASTGVLGNQPQHF
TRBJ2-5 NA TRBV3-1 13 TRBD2 TGTGCCAGCAGCGGGGAGGGAAGAGAGACCCAGTACTTC CASSGEGRETQYF
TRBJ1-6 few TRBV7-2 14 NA TGTGCCAGCAGCTTAGGGTGGAGAAATTCACCCCTCCACTTT CASSLGWRNSPLHF
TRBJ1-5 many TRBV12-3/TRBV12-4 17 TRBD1 TGTGCCAGCACTCCCACCCGGGACAGGGCGAGGAATCAGCCCCAGCATTTT CASTPTRDRARNQPQHF
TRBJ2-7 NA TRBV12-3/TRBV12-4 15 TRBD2 TGTGCCAGCAGCCCCCTGGGGGGGTGGACCTACGAGCAGTACTTC CASSPLGGWTYEQYF
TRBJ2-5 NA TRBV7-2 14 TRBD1 TGTGCCAGCAGCCCCTTGACAGGGTCCGAGACCCAGTACTTC CASSPLTGSETQYF
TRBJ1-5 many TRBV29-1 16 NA TGCAGCGTAACGGTAGGAGGGGCAGGGTTCGATCAGCCCCAGCATTTT CSVTVGGAGFDQPQHF
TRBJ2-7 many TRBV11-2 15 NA TGTGCCAGCAGCTTAACAGGCAGCGGTAACTACGAGCAGTACTTC CASSLTGSGNYEQYF
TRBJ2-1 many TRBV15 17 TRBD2 TGTGCCACCAGCAGATACCCGGTGCTAGCGGGACTCAATGAGCAGTTCTTC CATSRYPVLAGLNEQFF
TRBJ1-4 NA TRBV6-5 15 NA TGTGCCAGCAGTACCACAGCGGCTGCTAATGAAAAACTGTTTTTT CASSTTAAANEKLFF